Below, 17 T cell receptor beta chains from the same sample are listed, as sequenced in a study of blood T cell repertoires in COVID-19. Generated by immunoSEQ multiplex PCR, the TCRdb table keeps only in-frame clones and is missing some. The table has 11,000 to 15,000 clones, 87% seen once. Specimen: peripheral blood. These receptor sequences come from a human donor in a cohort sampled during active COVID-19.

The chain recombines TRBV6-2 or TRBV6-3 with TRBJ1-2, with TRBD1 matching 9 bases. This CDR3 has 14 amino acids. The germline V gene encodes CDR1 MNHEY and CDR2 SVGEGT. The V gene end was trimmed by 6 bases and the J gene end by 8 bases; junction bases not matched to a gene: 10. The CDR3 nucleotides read TGTGCCAGCAGCGTGGACAGGGGAAGAGGAGGCTACACCTTC. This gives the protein CASSVDRGRGGYTF.

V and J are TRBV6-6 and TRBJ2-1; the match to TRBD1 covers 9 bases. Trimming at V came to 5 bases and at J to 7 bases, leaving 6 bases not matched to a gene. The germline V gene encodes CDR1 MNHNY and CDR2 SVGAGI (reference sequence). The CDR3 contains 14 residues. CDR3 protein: CASSTGGFVNEQFF. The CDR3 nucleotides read TGTGCCAGCAGTACAGGGGGCTTTGTGAATGAGCAGTTCTTC.

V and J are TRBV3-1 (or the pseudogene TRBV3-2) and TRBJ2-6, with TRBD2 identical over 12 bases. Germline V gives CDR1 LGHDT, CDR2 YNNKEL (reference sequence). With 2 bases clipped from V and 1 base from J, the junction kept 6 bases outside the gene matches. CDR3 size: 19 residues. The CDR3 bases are TGTGCCAGCAGCCAACCAGACCTAGCGGGAGGGTCTGGGGCCAACGTCCTGACTTTC. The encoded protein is CASSQPDLAGGSGANVLTF.

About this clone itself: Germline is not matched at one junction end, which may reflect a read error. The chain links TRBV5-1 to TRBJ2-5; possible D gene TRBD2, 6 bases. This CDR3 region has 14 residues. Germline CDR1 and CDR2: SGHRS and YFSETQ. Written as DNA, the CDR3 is TGCGCCAGCAGCCTGGCGGGGATAAAAGAGGCCCAGTACTTC. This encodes CASSLAGIKEAQYF.

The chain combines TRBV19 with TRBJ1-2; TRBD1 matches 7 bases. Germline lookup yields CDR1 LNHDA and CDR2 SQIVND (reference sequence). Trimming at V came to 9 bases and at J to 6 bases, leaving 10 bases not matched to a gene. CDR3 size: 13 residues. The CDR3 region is CASSRQGLDGYTF. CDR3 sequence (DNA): TGTGCCAGCTCTAGACAGGGATTGGATGGCTACACCTTC.

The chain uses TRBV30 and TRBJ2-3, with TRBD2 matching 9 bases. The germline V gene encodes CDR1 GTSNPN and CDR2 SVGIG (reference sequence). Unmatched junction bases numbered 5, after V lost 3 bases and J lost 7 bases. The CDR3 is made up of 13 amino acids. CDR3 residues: CAWSVLAGNTQYF. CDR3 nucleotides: TGTGCCTGGAGCGTCCTAGCGGGAAATACGCAGTATTTT.

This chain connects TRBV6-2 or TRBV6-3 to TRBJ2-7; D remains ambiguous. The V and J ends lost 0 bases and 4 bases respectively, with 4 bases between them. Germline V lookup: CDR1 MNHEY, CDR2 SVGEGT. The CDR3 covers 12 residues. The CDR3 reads CASSYSTYEQYF. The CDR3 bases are TGTGCCAGCAGTTACTCGACTTACGAGCAGTACTTC.

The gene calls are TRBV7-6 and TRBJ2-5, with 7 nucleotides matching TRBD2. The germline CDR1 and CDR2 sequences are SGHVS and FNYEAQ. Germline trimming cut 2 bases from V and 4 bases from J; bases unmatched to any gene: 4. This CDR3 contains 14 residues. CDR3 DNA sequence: TGTGCCAGCAGCTTACGTCCGGGAGGAGAGACCCAGTACTTC. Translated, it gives CASSLRPGGETQYF.

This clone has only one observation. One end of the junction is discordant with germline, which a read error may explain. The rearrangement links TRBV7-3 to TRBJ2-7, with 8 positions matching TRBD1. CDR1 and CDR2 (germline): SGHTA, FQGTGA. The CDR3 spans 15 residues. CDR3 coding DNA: TGTGCCAGCAGCATAACAGGCAGGGGGCGCTACGAGCAGTACTTC. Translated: CASSITGRGRYEQYF.

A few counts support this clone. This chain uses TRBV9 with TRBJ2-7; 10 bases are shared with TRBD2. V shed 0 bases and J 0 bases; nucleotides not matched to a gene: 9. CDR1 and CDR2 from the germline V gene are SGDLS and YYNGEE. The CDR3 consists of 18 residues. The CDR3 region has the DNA TGTGCCAGCAGCGTAGTACTAGCGGGACCCCGGAGCTCCTACGAGCAGTACTTC. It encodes CASSVVLAGPRSSYEQYF.

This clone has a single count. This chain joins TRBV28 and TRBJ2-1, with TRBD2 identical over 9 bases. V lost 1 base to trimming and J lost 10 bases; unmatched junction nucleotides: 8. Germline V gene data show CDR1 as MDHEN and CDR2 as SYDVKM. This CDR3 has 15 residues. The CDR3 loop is CASSLSSAGGWEQFF. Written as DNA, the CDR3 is TGTGCCAGCAGTTTATCGTCAGCGGGAGGCTGGGAGCAGTTCTTC.

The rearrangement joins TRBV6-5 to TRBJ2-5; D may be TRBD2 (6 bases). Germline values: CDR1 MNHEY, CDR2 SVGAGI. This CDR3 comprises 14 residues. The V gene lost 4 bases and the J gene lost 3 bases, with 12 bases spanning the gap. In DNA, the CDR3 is TGTGCCAGCAGTTTTGGAGGGGCCGAAGAGACCCAGTACTTC. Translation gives CASSFGGAEETQYF.

This CDR3 is CASSLVDRGNRQETQYF. The CDR3, as DNA: TGTGCCAGCAGCTTAGTTGATCGCGGGAATAGACAAGAGACCCAGTACTTC. The chain couples TRBV7-2 to TRBJ2-5; the D gene is possibly TRBD2 (6 bases). Germline assignment: CDR1 SGHTA and CDR2 FQGNSA. The CDR3 extends over 17 amino acids. Trimming pared 1 base from V and 2 bases from J, leaving 17 bases between.

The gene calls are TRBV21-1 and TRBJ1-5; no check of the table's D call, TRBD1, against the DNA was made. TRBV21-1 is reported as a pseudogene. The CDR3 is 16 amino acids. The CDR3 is CASSSNRKGDNQPQHF. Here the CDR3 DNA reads TGTGCCAGCAGCTCAAACAGAAAGGGGGACAATCAGCCCCAGCATTTT.

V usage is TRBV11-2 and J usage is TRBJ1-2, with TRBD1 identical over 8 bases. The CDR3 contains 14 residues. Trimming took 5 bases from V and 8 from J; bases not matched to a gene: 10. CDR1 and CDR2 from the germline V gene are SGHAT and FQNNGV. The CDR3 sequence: CASSPQDRAGGYTF. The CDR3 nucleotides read TGTGCCAGCAGCCCCCAGGACAGGGCCGGGGGCTACACCTTC.

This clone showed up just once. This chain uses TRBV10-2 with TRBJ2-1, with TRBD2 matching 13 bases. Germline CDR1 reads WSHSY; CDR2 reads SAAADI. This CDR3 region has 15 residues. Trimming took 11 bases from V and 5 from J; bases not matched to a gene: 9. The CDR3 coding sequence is TGCGCCGGCCAGAAAGGGACTAGCGGGGACAATGAGCAGTTCTTC. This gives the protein CAGQKGTSGDNEQFF.

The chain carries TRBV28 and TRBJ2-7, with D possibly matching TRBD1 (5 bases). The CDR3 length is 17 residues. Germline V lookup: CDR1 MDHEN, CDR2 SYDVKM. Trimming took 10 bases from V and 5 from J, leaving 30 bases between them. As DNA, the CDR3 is TGTGCCACCCGAGCATCCGTTACACAGGTTTTTTTACACGAGCAGTACTTC. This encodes CATRASVTQVFLHEQYF.